This is a list of T cell receptor beta chains from one sample in a study of monozygotic twins with inflammatory bowel disease. No DNA is given; TCRdb re-called the 5' RACE reads and lists each CDR3 protein once. The listing contains over 110,000 distinct CDR3 sequences. Sequenced: blood. The receptors derive from a human donor with ulcerative colitis or Crohn's disease, or a healthy co-twin of an affected twin (not recorded which). Each CDR3 is given with its conserved first and last residue. Only some rows state a clone size, as once, few, many or a class for expanded clones.

V gene,J gene,clone size,CDR3 protein
TRBV20-1,TRBJ2-2,medium-sized,CSARDLAGDTGELFF
TRBV9,TRBJ2-7,-,CASSGGTAYEQYF
TRBV10-2,TRBJ2-7,-,CASISASYEQYF
TRBV7-3,TRBJ1-2,-,CASSLSPGQGDGYTF
TRBV28,TRBJ2-1,-,CASVNRAKPYNEQFF
TRBV18,TRBJ2-7,-,CASSPSQGASYEQYF
TRBV19,TRBJ2-7,-,CASSIVQAGAREQYF
TRBV7-2,TRBJ2-1,-,CASSSGHGLSYNEQFF
TRBV20-1,TRBJ1-5,-,CSARRLGGGGGQPQHF
TRBV7-2,TRBJ2-2,-,CASSLFPAGELFF
TRBV5-4,TRBJ1-3,-,CASSLAREANTIYF
TRBV12-5,TRBJ2-1,-,CASGSYNEQFF
TRBV19,TRBJ1-1,-,CASSVDSTNNAFF
TRBV20-1,TRBJ2-7,-,CSARKQAPNEQYF
TRBV27,TRBJ2-7,-,CASSLSFLGAYEQYF
TRBV12-3/TRBV12-4,TRBJ1-3,-,CASSSGGSGNTIYF
TRBV5-5,TRBJ1-6,-,CASSLGGQGLSPLHF
TRBV7-7,TRBJ2-5,-,CASSPRGTGETQYF
TRBV19,TRBJ1-6,-,CASSITADSPLHF
TRBV6-6,TRBJ1-5,-,CASTREIGNQPQHF
TRBV7-2,TRBJ2-7,-,CASSSYRGAAYEQYF
TRBV5-1,TRBJ2-6,-,CASSEFGMGANVLTF
TRBV6-1,TRBJ1-2,-,CASSAGTGILGWGYTF
TRBV6-2/TRBV6-3,TRBJ1-1,-,CASRTTVTNTEAFF
TRBV18,TRBJ2-7,-,CASRGAGGSYEQYF
TRBV11-2,TRBJ2-1,-,CASSQGLAGAFYNEQFF
TRBV6-2/TRBV6-3,TRBJ1-2,-,CASSPGREAGYTF
TRBV7-2,TRBJ2-1,-,CASSSRATGLMGGYNEQFF
TRBV5-4,TRBJ2-5,-,CASSTGTAQETQYF
TRBV5-1,TRBJ1-6,-,CASSLGSLNSPLHF
TRBV6-2/TRBV6-3,TRBJ2-1,-,CASSFPRAGSYNEQFF
TRBV5-6,TRBJ1-1,-,CASSTTRDVTEAFF
TRBV20-1,TRBJ1-2,-,CSARGARGANYGYTF
TRBV29-1,TRBJ2-1,-,CSVPGLSYNEQFF
TRBV12-3/TRBV12-4,TRBJ2-1,-,CASSPGVSYNEQFF
TRBV5-1,TRBJ2-5,-,CASSENQETQYF
TRBV6-1,TRBJ2-5,-,CASRTGATQETQYF
TRBV7-9,TRBJ2-5,-,CASSLIETQYF
TRBV20-1,TRBJ2-1,-,CSAEGGRGFDEQFF
TRBV7-2,TRBJ2-5,-,CASSPRQVVVETQYF
TRBV12-3/TRBV12-4,TRBJ2-1,-,CASSRTGDTYNEQFF
TRBV7-8,TRBJ2-3,-,CASSLGTSGGPGWPYF
TRBV15,TRBJ2-3,-,CATSSYGSGTDTQYF